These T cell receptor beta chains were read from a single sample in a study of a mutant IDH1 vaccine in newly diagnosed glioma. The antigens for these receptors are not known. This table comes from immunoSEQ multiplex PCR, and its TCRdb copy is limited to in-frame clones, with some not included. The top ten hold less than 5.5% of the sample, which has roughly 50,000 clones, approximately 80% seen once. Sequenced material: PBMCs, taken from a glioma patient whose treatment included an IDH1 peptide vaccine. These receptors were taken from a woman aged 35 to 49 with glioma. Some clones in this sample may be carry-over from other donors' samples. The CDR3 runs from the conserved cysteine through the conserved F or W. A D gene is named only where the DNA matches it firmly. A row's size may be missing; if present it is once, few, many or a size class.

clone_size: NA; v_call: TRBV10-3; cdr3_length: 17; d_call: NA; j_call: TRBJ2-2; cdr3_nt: TGTGCCATCAGTGCGGCTACACAGGGCTGGAACACCGGGGAGCTGTTTTTT; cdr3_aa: CAISAATQGWNTGELFF
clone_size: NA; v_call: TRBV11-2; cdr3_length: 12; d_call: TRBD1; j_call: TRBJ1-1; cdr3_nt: TGTGCCAGCAGCTTTTCCCTTACAGGGGCCTTCTTT; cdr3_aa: CASSFSLTGAFF
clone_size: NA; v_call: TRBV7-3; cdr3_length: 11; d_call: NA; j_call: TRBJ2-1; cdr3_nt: TGTGCCAGCAGCCCCGGAAATGAGCAGTTCTTC; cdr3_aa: CASSPGNEQFF
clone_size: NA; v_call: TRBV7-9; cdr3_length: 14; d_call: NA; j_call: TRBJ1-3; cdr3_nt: TGTGCCAGCAGCTTATCTATCTCTTTGGACACCATATATTTT; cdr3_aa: CASSLSISLDTIYF
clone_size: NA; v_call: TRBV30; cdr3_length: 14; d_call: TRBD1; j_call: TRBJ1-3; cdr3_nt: TGTGCCAGTTGGACAGGGGTAGGAGGAAACACCATATATTTT; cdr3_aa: CASWTGVGGNTIYF
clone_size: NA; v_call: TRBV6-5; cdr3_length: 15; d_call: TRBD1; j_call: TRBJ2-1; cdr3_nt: TGTGCCAGCAGTTGGGACAGGGAGACGTACAATGAGCAGTTCTTC; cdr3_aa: CASSWDRETYNEQFF
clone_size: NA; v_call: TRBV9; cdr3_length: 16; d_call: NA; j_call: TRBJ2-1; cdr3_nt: TGTGCCAGCAGCGTAACTCCCCATGGGCAGTCCAATGAGCAGTTCTTC; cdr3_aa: CASSVTPHGQSNEQFF
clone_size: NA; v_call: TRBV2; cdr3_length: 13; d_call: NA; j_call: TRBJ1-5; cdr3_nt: TGTGCCAGCAGCCCTTATAGCAATCAGCCCCAGCATTTT; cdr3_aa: CASSPYSNQPQHF
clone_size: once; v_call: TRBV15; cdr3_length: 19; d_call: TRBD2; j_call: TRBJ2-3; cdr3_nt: TGTGCCACCAGCAGAGATCAGTTCCTAGCGGAACTCCGCACAGATACGCAGTATTTT; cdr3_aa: CATSRDQFLAELRTDTQYF
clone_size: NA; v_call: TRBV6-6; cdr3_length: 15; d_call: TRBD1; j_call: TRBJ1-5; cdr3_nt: TGTGCCAGCAGTTACCCGGGACAGGGAAGTCAGCCCCAGCATTTT; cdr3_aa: CASSYPGQGSQPQHF
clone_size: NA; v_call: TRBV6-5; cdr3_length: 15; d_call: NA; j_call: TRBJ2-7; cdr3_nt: TGTGCCAGCACCCACTTTTCGGGCAACTCCTACGAGCAGTACTTC; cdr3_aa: CASTHFSGNSYEQYF
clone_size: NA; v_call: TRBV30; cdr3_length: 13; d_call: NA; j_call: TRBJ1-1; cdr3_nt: TGTGCCTGGAGTGTACCAGAGAGGCCAGAAGCTTTCTTT; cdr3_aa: CAWSVPERPEAFF
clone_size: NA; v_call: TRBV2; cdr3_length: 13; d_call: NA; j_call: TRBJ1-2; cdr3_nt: TGTGCCAGCAGTGAAGCCCAGAACTATGGCTACACCTTC; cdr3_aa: CASSEAQNYGYTF
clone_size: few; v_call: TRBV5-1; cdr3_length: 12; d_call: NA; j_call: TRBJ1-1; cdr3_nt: TGCGCCAGCAGCTTGAACAGGGTTGTAGCTTTCTTT; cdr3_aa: CASSLNRVVAFF
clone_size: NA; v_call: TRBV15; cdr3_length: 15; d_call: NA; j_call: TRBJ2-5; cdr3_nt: TGTGCCACCAGCAGGTCTGGAGGCCTTGGGGAGACCCAGTACTTC; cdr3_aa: CATSRSGGLGETQYF
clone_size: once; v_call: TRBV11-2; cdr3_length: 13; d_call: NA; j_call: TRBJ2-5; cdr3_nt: TGTGCCAACTCCCGGGGCCTCCAAGAGACCCAGTACTTC; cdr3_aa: CANSRGLQETQYF
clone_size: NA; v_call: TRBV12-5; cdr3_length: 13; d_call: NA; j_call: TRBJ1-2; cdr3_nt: TGTGCTAGTGGTTTGGTACTTCACTATGGCTACACCTTC; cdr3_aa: CASGLVLHYGYTF
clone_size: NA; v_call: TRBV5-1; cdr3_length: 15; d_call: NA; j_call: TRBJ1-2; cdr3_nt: TGCGCCAGCAGCCTCCGGGGGCTTGGGGCCGATGGCTACACCTTC; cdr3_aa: CASSLRGLGADGYTF
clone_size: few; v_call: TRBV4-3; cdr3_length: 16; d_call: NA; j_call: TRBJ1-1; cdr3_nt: TGCGCCAGCAGCCTCCTGCCAGGGCAGGAGAACACTGAAGCTTTCTTT; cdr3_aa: CASSLLPGQENTEAFF
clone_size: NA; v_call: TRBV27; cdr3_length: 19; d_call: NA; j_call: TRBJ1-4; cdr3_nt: TGTGCCAGCAGTCCACGACGAGGGACAACCTCCCCAACTAATGAAAAACTGTTTTTT; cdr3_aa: CASSPRRGTTSPTNEKLFF
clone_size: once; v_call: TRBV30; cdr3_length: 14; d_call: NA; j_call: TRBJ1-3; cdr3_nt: TGTGCCTGGAGAGGAGGGGGCTCTGGAAACACCATATATTTT; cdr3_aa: CAWRGGGSGNTIYF
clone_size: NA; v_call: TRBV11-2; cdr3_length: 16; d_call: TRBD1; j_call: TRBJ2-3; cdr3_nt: TGTGCCAGCAGCTTTAACAGGGGGTCCTACACAGATACGCAGTATTTT; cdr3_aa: CASSFNRGSYTDTQYF
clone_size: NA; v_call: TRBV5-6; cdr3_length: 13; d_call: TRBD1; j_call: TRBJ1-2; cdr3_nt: TGTGCCAGCAGCCCGGACAGGGGGCCTGGCTACACCTTC; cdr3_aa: CASSPDRGPGYTF
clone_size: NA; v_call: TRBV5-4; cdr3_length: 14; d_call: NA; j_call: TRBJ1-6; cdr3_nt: TGTGCCAGCAGCTCGACCGGGTATAATTCACCCCTCCACTTT; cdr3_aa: CASSSTGYNSPLHF
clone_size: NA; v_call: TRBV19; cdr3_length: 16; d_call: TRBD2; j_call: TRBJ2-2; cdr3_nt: TGTGCCAGTACCGGGACTAGCGGGTCGAACACCGGGGAGCTGTTTTTT; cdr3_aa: CASTGTSGSNTGELFF
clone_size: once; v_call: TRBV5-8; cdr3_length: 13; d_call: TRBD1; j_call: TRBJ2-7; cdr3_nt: TGTGCCAGCAGCCGGACAGGCCCCTACGAGCAGTACTTC; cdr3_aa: CASSRTGPYEQYF
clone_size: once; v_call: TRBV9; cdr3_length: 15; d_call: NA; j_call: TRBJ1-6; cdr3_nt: TGTGCCAGCAGCCCCCGGGGAGGGACAAATTCACCCCTCCACTTT; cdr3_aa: CASSPRGGTNSPLHF